These 28 T cell receptor beta chains share one sample of origin, sequenced in a study of T cells in localized non-small cell lung cancer. Measured with immunoSEQ multiplex PCR; TCRdb has only the in-frame clones, and not every one. The sample has approximately 33,000 clones, around 90% seen once; the top ten hold less than 9%. This specimen was peripheral blood, taken before any cancer treatment. Every receptor here comes from a woman aged 40 to 75 with stage I lung adenocarcinoma.

The chain has TRBV19 and TRBJ2-5; a weak D match, TRBD1 (6 bases). With 10 bases removed from V and 4 bases from J, the gap between germline ends came to 13 bases. Germline V gene lookup returns CDR1 LNHDA and CDR2 SQIVND (reference sequence). The CDR3 has 12 amino acids. CDR3 nucleotide sequence: TGTGCCACCCGACAGGCGGGAGAGACCCAGTACTTC. It yields the protein CATRQAGETQYF.

This clone was found a few times. The chain uses TRBV11-2 and TRBJ2-7; 8 positions match TRBD1. Per the germline V gene, CDR1 is SGHAT and CDR2 is FQNNGV. J was trimmed by 0 bases and V by 1 base; bases with no gene match: 2. This CDR3 is built from 15 residues. CDR3 amino acids: CASSLGQGPSYEQYF. CDR3 sequence (DNA): TGTGCCAGCAGCTTAGGACAGGGGCCCTCCTACGAGCAGTACTTC.

The chain uses TRBV7-3 and TRBJ1-1; D ambiguous. Trimming shortened V by 8 bases and J by 0 bases, and 16 bases separated the two germline ends. The CDR3 loop spans 15 amino acids. The germline CDR1 and CDR2 sequences are SGHTA and FQGTGA. This chain's CDR3 is CASALSLVLNTEAFF. Here the CDR3 DNA reads TGTGCCAGCGCTCTATCCCTGGTCCTGAACACTGAAGCTTTCTTT.

This chain's CDR3 is CASSYSMRQPQHF. As DNA, the CDR3 is TGTGCCAGCAGTTACTCGATGCGCCAGCCCCAGCATTTT. The V gene is TRBV6-6, the J gene TRBJ1-5; D gene ambiguous. The CDR3 runs to 13 residues. Germline V CDR1 and CDR2: MNHNY, SVGAGI (reference sequence). V gave up 0 bases and J gave up 7 bases, with 7 bases separating them.

The J gene is TRBJ1-2, the V gene TRBV27; 7 bases fit TRBD1. The CDR3 length is 13 residues. Germline V gene data show CDR1 as MNHEY and CDR2 as SMNVEV (reference sequence). Unmatched junction bases numbered 2, after V lost 5 bases and J lost 2 bases. This CDR3 is CASSPQGNYGYTF. CDR3 sequence (DNA): TGTGCCAGCAGTCCACAGGGGAACTATGGCTACACCTTC.

The chain combines TRBV2 with TRBJ2-2; no clear D gene. The germline V gene encodes CDR1 SNHLY and CDR2 FYNNEI. The V and J ends lost 4 bases and 5 bases respectively, with 11 bases between them. CDR3 length: 14 amino acids. The CDR3 coding sequence is TGTGCCAGCAGTGTCCAAGGTGTGACCGGGGAGCTGTTTTTT. This sequence encodes CASSVQGVTGELFF. Together with reference TRBV2 and TRBJ2-2, the CDR3 gives the full variable domain: EPEVTQTPSHQVTQMGQEVILRCVPISNHLYFYWYRQILGQKVEFLVSFYNNEISEKSEIFDDQFSVERPDGSNFTLKIRSTKLEDSAMYFCASSVQGVTGELFFGEGSRLTVL.

The chain has TRBV28 and TRBJ2-7; 9 bases are a match to TRBD1. Germline V gene data show CDR1 as MDHEN and CDR2 as SYDVKM. J was trimmed by 6 bases and V by 3 bases; bases with no gene match: 9. The CDR3 loop spans 15 amino acids. CDR3 nucleotide sequence: TGTGCCAGCAGTTTCCCACAGGACAGGGGCGGCGAGCAGTACTTC. It codes for CASSFPQDRGGEQYF.

This chain uses TRBV19 with TRBJ2-2; D not resolved. CDR1 is LNHDA and CDR2 is SQIVND in the germline V gene (reference sequence). This CDR3 is 14 amino acids long. Trimming pared 6 bases from V and 3 bases from J, leaving 11 bases between. The CDR3 coding sequence is TGTGCCAGTAGCGCTCAGAAACACACCGGGGAGCTGTTTTTT. Amino acid sequence: CASSAQKHTGELFF. The complete variable domain, with remaining parts taken from reference TRBV19 and TRBJ2-2, reads DGGITQSPKYLFRKEGQNVTLSCEQNLNHDAMYWYRQDPGQGLRLIYYSQIVNDFQKGDIAEGYSVSREKKESFPLTVTSAQKNPTAFYLCASSAQKHTGELFFGEGSRLTVL.

This clone was detected only once. This chain uses TRBV5-6 with TRBJ2-7; maybe TRBD1 (5 bases). In germline, CDR1 is SGHDT, CDR2 YYEEEE. The CDR3 has 12 amino acids. Trimming shortened V by 2 bases and J by 4 bases, and 7 bases separated the two germline ends. CDR3 in amino acids: CASSFNRYEQYF. The DNA of the CDR3 is TGTGCCAGCAGCTTTAACAGGTACGAGCAGTACTTC.

The V call is TRBV7-2, the J call TRBJ2-3; D is undetermined. V gave up 2 bases and J gave up 4 bases, with 4 bases separating them. The germline V gene has CDR1 SGHTA and CDR2 FQGNSA. The CDR3 is made up of 12 amino acids. Written as DNA, the CDR3 is TGTGCCAGCAGCTTATACTCAGATACGCAGTATTTT. It specifies CASSLYSDTQYF.

This clone appeared a few times. The rearrangement joins TRBV19 to TRBJ1-5; TRBD1 matches at 7 bases. Germline loops: CDR1 LNHDA, CDR2 SQIVND (reference sequence). CDR3 length: 15 residues. The trim removed 3 bases at V and 4 bases at J, leaving 6 bases unmatched. The CDR3, as DNA: TGTGCCAGTAGTATCCTACAGGGGTTTAATCAGCCCCAGCATTTT. Translating gives CASSILQGFNQPQHF.

This sequence joins TRBV4-1 and TRBJ2-1; D is unclear. CDR3 size: 14 residues. V was trimmed by 1 base and J by 10 bases, leaving 14 bases between them. From germline, CDR1 is MGHRA and CDR2 YSYEKL. The CDR3 nucleotides are TGCGCCAGCAGCCAAGTTATGGGTGCGGCCGAGCAGTTCTTC. It translates to CASSQVMGAAEQFF.

V is TRBV5-1 and J is TRBJ2-4; D is perhaps TRBD1 (6 bases). With 4 bases removed from V and 1 base from J, the gap between germline ends came to 15 bases. Germline CDR1 SGHRS, CDR2 YFSETQ. The CDR3 loop spans 16 amino acids. CDR3 residues: CASSPSVQGAKNIQYF. The CDR3 nucleotides are TGCGCCAGCAGCCCTAGTGTTCAGGGGGCCAAAAACATTCAGTACTTC.

Relative to its sample, this clone is medium-sized. The rearrangement uses TRBV6-5 and TRBJ2-1; D is perhaps TRBD1 or TRBD2 (5 bases each). The CDR3 is 12 residues long. The germline gives CDR1 MNHEY, CDR2 SVGAGI. The V end lost 5 bases, the J end lost 9 bases, and 11 bases lay between the germline ends. CDR3 amino acids: CASSTLGVEQFF. CDR3 bases: TGTGCCAGCAGTACCCTGGGGGTTGAGCAGTTCTTC.

The genes are TRBV9 and TRBJ2-3; the match to TRBD1 covers 11 bases. Germline assignment: CDR1 SGDLS and CDR2 YYNGEE. V lost 0 bases to trimming and J lost 5 bases; unmatched junction nucleotides: 5. The CDR3 extends over 16 amino acids. The CDR3 sequence is CASSVVRTGGGDTQYF. The CDR3 nucleotides read TGTGCCAGCAGCGTAGTGCGGACAGGGGGCGGAGATACGCAGTATTTT. The variable domain in full, completed from reference TRBV9 and TRBJ2-3, reads DSGVTQTPKHLITATGQRVTLRCSPRSGDLSVYWYQQSLDQGLQFLIQYYNGEERAKGNILERFSAQQFPDLHSELNLSSLELGDSALYFCASSVVRTGGGDTQYFGPGTRLTVL.

This clone was seen once. The chain joins TRBV6-5 to TRBJ1-5; D unclear. The germline V gene has CDR1 MNHEY and CDR2 SVGAGI. The V end lost 5 bases, the J end lost 2 bases, and 7 bases lay between the germline ends. The CDR3 runs 13 residues. CDR3 DNA sequence: TGTGCCAGCAGTCTACACGGCAATCAGCCCCAGCATTTT. It specifies CASSLHGNQPQHF.

This rearrangement joins TRBV18 to TRBJ2-7, with D possibly called TRBD1 or TRBD2 (5 bases each). Between the trimmed V and J ends, which lost 4 bases and 7 bases, there was a span of 23 bases. The CDR3 is 16 residues long. CDR1 is KGHSH, CDR2 LQKENI, per germline. The CDR3 spells CASSLNRDPASGEQYF. CDR3 in DNA: TGTGCCAGCTCACTTAACCGGGACCCGGCCTCCGGGGAGCAGTACTTC. Drawing the rest from reference TRBV18 and TRBJ2-7, the complete variable domain is NAGVMQNPRHLVRRRGQEARLRCSPMKGHSHVYWYRQLPEEGLKFMVYLQKENIIDESGMPKERFSAEFPKEGPSILRIQQVVRGDSAAYFCASSLNRDPASGEQYFGPGTRLTVT.

The V gene is TRBV2, the J gene TRBJ2-6, with D possibly being TRBD1 (6 bases). The V and J ends lost 6 bases and 8 bases respectively, with 17 bases between them. Germline V gene sequence: CDR1 SNHLY, CDR2 FYNNEI. The CDR3 sequence is 15 residues long. The CDR3 DNA reads TGTGCCAGCAGCAAGAACCCACAGGGTACCAACGTCCTGACTTTC. Translation: CASSKNPQGTNVLTF.

The CDR3 sequence: CASWSGAGGNQPQHF. CDR3 sequence (DNA): TGTGCCAGCTGGAGCGGGGCAGGGGGCAATCAGCCCCAGCATTTT. The V and J genes are TRBV6-1 and TRBJ1-5; possible D gene TRBD1, 6 bases. Germline CDR1 and CDR2: MNHNS and SASEGT. Trimming removed 8 bases from V and 2 bases from J, with 16 bases in between. The CDR3 has 15 amino acids.

The chain carries TRBV6-1 and TRBJ1-6; D unclear. In germline, CDR1 is MNHNS, CDR2 SASEGT. The CDR3 is 12 amino acids. Trimming removed 3 bases at V and 10 bases at J, with 7 bases between. Written as DNA, the CDR3 is TGTGCCAGCAGTGATAGGGTGTCACCCCTCCACTTT. Its translation is CASSDRVSPLHF.

The chain joins TRBV13 to TRBJ2-3; no clear D. The ends were cut back, 5 bases at V and 3 bases at J, with 21 bases in the middle. CDR3 length: 17 residues. From germline, CDR1 is PRHDT and CDR2 FYEKMQ (reference sequence). The CDR3 sequence: CASSQTTQSPKTDTQYF. The CDR3 nucleotides read TGTGCCAGCAGCCAAACGACACAGAGCCCCAAAACAGATACGCAGTATTTT.

The rearrangement links TRBV30 to TRBJ1-1, with 7 bases that match TRBD1. Germline V lookup: CDR1 GTSNPN, CDR2 SVGIG (reference sequence). This CDR3 spans 13 amino acids. With 3 bases clipped from V and 4 bases from J, the junction kept 5 bases outside the gene matches. The CDR3 DNA reads TGTGCCTGGAGGACAGGGCTTAGCACTGAAGCTTTCTTT. It specifies CAWRTGLSTEAFF.

The chain recombines TRBV30 with TRBJ1-2, with 10 bases fitting TRBD1. Germline trimming cut 7 bases from V and 4 bases from J; bases unmatched to any gene: 6. The CDR3 has 13 amino acids. The germline CDR1 and CDR2 sequences are GTSNPN and SVGIG (reference sequence). CDR3 region: CASRTGGSYGYTF. The CDR3 DNA is TGTGCCTCCCGGACAGGGGGGAGCTATGGCTACACCTTC.

The table lists this clone with a count of one. V usage is TRBV18 and J usage is TRBJ2-2; possibly TRBD2 for D (6 bases). This CDR3 comprises 15 residues. In germline, CDR1 is KGHSH, CDR2 LQKENI. V lost 3 bases, J lost 0 bases, and 8 bases lay in between. The chain's CDR3 is CASSPGTSNTGELFF. DNA of the CDR3: TGTGCCAGCTCACCCGGGACTTCGAACACCGGGGAGCTGTTTTTT.

Written as DNA, the CDR3 is TGTGCCAGCAGCACGTACGGGACCGGGTACGAGCAGTACTTC. Encoded protein: CASSTYGTGYEQYF. J is TRBJ2-7 and V is TRBV7-9; either TRBD1 or TRBD2 may fit D (5 bases each). V dropped 5 bases and J dropped 4 bases, with 15 bases sitting between them. CDR1 is SEHNR, CDR2 FQNEAQ, per germline (reference sequence). CDR3 length: 14 residues. The whole variable domain, filled in from reference TRBV7-9 and TRBJ2-7, reads DTGVSQNPRHKITKRGQNVTFRCDPISEHNRLYWYRQTLGQGPEFLTYFQNEAQLEKSRLLSDRFSAERPKGSFSTLEIQRTEQGDSAMYLCASSTYGTGYEQYFGPGTRLTVT.

The chain combines TRBV19 with TRBJ2-5; 9 bases fit TRBD2. Germline CDR1 reads LNHDA; CDR2 reads SQIVND (reference sequence). The junction had 4 bases not matched to a gene; V was cut back by 5 bases and J by 3 bases. The CDR3 has 14 residues. The DNA of the CDR3 is TGTGCCAGTAGTGTAAGCGGGGGGAAAGAGACCCAGTACTTC. Its translation is CASSVSGGKETQYF.

The rearrangement joins TRBV7-2 to TRBJ1-2; D unresolved. Between the trimmed V and J ends, which lost 1 base and 2 bases, there was a span of 11 bases. Germline values: CDR1 SGHTA, CDR2 FQGNSA. This CDR3 has 15 amino acids. The CDR3 nucleotides are TGTGCCAGCAGCTTAGTGTACGCGGAGAACTATGGCTACACCTTC. Its protein is CASSLVYAENYGYTF.

The V and J genes are TRBV30 and TRBJ2-4; D unresolved. Germline V gene sequence: CDR1 GTSNPN, CDR2 SVGIG (reference sequence). This CDR3 region has 16 residues. Trimming removed 2 bases from V and 0 bases from J, with 14 bases in between. The CDR3 loop is CAWSHLGSRAKNIQYF. In DNA form, the CDR3 reads TGTGCCTGGAGTCATTTGGGTTCGCGAGCCAAAAACATTCAGTACTTC.